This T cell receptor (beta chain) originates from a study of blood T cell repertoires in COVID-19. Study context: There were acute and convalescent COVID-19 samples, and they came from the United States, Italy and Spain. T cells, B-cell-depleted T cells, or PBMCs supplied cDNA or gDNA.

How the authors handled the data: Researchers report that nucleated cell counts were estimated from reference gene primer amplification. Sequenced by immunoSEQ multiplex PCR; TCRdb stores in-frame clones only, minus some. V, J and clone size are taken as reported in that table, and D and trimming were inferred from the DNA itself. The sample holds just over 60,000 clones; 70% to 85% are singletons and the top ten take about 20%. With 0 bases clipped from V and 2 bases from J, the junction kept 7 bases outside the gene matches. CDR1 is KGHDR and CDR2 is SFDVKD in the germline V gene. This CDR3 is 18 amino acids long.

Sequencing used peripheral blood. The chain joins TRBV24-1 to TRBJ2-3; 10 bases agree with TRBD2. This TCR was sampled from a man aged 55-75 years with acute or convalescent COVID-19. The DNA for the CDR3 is TGTGCCACCAGTGATTTGAGGGCTAGCGGGAGTCCCACAGATACGCAGTATTTT. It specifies CATSDLRASGSPTDTQYF.